This entry lists 27 T cell receptor beta chains sequenced from one sample in a study of blood T cell repertoires in COVID-19 (dated by TCRdb to about 2020). Libraries were made using the immunoSEQ multiplex PCR assay. TCRdb carries this immuneACCESS record with in-frame sequences only. Its versions omit some clonotypes, under half of them owing to an unresolved V gene in the studies checked, with the rest unexplained. The sample profile shows about 72,000 clones; about four fifths of them were found once. The ten largest clonotypes hold around 20% of the sample. Sequencing input: peripheral blood. The receptors originated from a human donor in a cohort sampled during active COVID-19.

Here the CDR3 DNA reads TGTGCCAGCAGCCATCAAGGGGGGGATGAAAAACTGTTTTTT. The encoded protein is CASSHQGGDEKLFF. The rearrangement uses TRBV5-4 and TRBJ1-4; TRBD1 is a possible D gene (6 bases). Germline V CDR1 and CDR2: SGHNT, YYREEE (reference sequence). Trimming left V 4 bases short and J 6 bases short, with 13 bases between. This CDR3 is built from 14 residues.

This chain connects TRBV5-1 to TRBJ1-2; D call uncertain. The CDR3 contains 14 residues. V lost 4 bases and J 3 bases, leaving 13 bases between the germline ends. The germline gives CDR1 SGHRS, CDR2 YFSETQ. The CDR3 spells CASSPSGTDYGYTF. The DNA of the CDR3 is TGCGCCAGCAGCCCCTCGGGAACGGACTATGGCTACACCTTC.

The rearrangement joins TRBV29-1 to TRBJ1-2; a weak D match, TRBD1 (6 bases). Germline CDR1 is SQVTM and CDR2 is ANQGSEA. The CDR3 contains 12 residues. Trimming shortened V by 4 bases and J by 8 bases, and 14 bases separated the two germline ends. CDR3 sequence reads: CSVGGTSLGYTF. CDR3 coding DNA: TGCAGCGTTGGGGGGACATCTTTAGGCTACACCTTC.

The CDR3 reads CASSLDTSGVGAQYF. The CDR3 nucleotides read TGTGCCAGCAGCTTAGATACTAGCGGGGTAGGTGCGCAGTATTTT. V is TRBV7-2 and J is TRBJ2-3; 10 bases match TRBD2. Looked up from germline, CDR1 is SGHTA and CDR2 is FQGNSA. The CDR3 consists of 15 residues. Trimming took 1 base from V and 10 from J; bases not matched to a gene: 8.

V usage is TRBV18 and J usage is TRBJ1-5, with D unresolved. This CDR3 spans 13 amino acids. The germline V gene has CDR1 KGHSH and CDR2 LQKENI. V gave up 3 bases and J gave up 2 bases, with 5 bases separating them. The CDR3 DNA is TGTGCCAGCTCACCCCCGGGCAATCAGCCCCAGCATTTT. Translated, it gives CASSPPGNQPQHF.

The chain is built from TRBV12-5 and TRBJ1-1; D is ambiguous. V lost 3 bases, J lost 0 bases, and 11 bases lay in between. Germline V gives CDR1 LGHNT, CDR2 FRNRAP. The CDR3 loop spans 15 amino acids. CDR3 region: CASGFAPSMNTEAFF. The CDR3, as DNA: TGTGCTAGTGGTTTTGCGCCTTCCATGAACACTGAAGCTTTCTTT.

The chain couples TRBV25-1 to TRBJ1-2; 9 bases line up with TRBD1. Germline V gene sequence: CDR1 MGHDK, CDR2 SYGVNS. J gave up 8 bases and V 7 bases, and 8 bases lay outside the gene matches. The CDR3 spans 13 residues. CDR3 bases: TGTGCCAGCACGACGACTACAGGGGGCGGCTACACCTTC. It yields the protein CASTTTTGGGYTF.

This clone was observed a single time. This rearrangement joins TRBV9 to TRBJ1-3; the match to TRBD1 covers 11 bases. The CDR3 runs to 14 residues. CDR1 SGDLS and CDR2 YYNGEE come from the germline V gene. V was clipped by 6 bases and J by 8 bases; unmatched bases: 7. CDR3 in amino acids: CASTIGTGGHTIYF. CDR3 bases: TGTGCCAGCACCATCGGGACAGGGGGACACACCATATATTTT.

This clone was seen a handful of times. At one of its ends the junction is not consistent with the germline gene, which may arise from a read error. The V call is TRBV15, the J call TRBJ2-3, with 8 nucleotides matching TRBD2. The germline V gene has CDR1 LNHNV and CDR2 YYDKDF (reference sequence). This CDR3 is 15 amino acids long. The CDR3 loop reads CATSGERGSTDTQYF. The CDR3 DNA sequence: TGTGCCACCAGCGGAGAGCGGGGGAGCACAGATACGCAGTATTTT.

The chain joins TRBV4-2 to TRBJ2-2; a possible D gene is TRBD1 (5 bases). Germline V lookup: CDR1 LGHNA, CDR2 YNFKEQ. V was trimmed by 5 bases and J by 6 bases, leaving 13 bases between them. The CDR3 spans 14 residues. CDR3 amino acids: CASSYTRVSGELFF. The CDR3 nucleotides read TGTGCCAGCAGCTACACCAGGGTATCCGGGGAGCTGTTTTTT.

The gene calls are TRBV18 and TRBJ2-3; 13 nucleotides agree with TRBD2. The ends lost 4 bases at V and 4 bases at J; junction bases unmatched: 14. CDR3 size: 19 residues. CDR1 is KGHSH and CDR2 is LQKENI in the germline V gene. CDR3 loop: CASSLTGTSGVPPPDTQYF. CDR3 bases: TGTGCCAGCTCACTTACCGGGACTAGCGGGGTTCCCCCCCCAGATACGCAGTATTTT.

The chain is built from TRBV18 and TRBJ1-2; 7 bases line up with TRBD1. The ends lost 2 bases at V and 3 bases at J; junction bases unmatched: 0. This CDR3 has 13 residues. In germline, CDR1 is KGHSH, CDR2 LQKENI. The CDR3 is CASSPGTDYGYTF. CDR3 bases: TGTGCCAGCTCACCAGGGACAGACTATGGCTACACCTTC.

This chain uses TRBV25-1 with TRBJ2-5; no clear D gene. CDR1 and CDR2 from the germline V gene are MGHDK and SYGVNS. V lost 1 base to trimming and J lost 3 bases, with 9 bases between them. The CDR3 runs to 14 residues. CDR3 nucleotides: TGTGCCAGCAGTGAATTAGAGGCGGAAGAGACCCAGTACTTC. Amino acids: CASSELEAEETQYF. The whole variable domain, filled in from reference TRBV25-1 and TRBJ2-5, reads EADIYQTPRYLVIGTGKKITLECSQTMGHDKMYWYQQDPGMELHLIHYSYGVNSTEKGDLSSESTVSRIRTEHFPLTLESARPSHTSQYLCASSELEAEETQYFGPGTRLLVL.

The genes are TRBV27 and TRBJ2-1; TRBD2 matches at 10 bases. J gave up 2 bases and V 0 bases, and 4 bases lay outside the gene matches. The CDR3 sequence is 17 residues long. Germline lookup yields CDR1 MNHEY and CDR2 SMNVEV (reference sequence). CDR3 sequence (DNA): TGTGCCAGCAGTTTATCTAGCGGGGGGATGCCCTACAATGAGCAGTTCTTC. The encoded protein is CASSLSSGGMPYNEQFF.

The rearrangement joins TRBV7-2 to TRBJ2-7; 10 nucleotides match TRBD1. The J segment lost 1 base and the V segment lost 5 bases, leaving 2 bases of the junction unmatched. The CDR3 runs 14 residues. From germline, CDR1 is SGHTA and CDR2 FQGNSA. CDR3 loop: CASSLDRGSYEQYF. The CDR3 nucleotides read TGTGCCAGCAGCCTGGACAGGGGGTCCTACGAGCAGTACTTC.

V and J are TRBV3-1 (or the pseudogene TRBV3-2) and TRBJ1-3; the D is unclear. The V and J ends lost 3 bases and 2 bases respectively, with 8 bases between them. Germline V CDR1 and CDR2: LGHDT, YNNKEL (reference sequence). This CDR3 comprises 14 residues. As DNA, the CDR3 is TGTGCCAGCAGCCAGGGCTTAGCTGGAAACACCATATATTTT. This codes for CASSQGLAGNTIYF.

The chain carries TRBV7-2 and TRBJ1-2; the match to TRBD1 covers 9 bases. CDR1 is SGHTA, CDR2 FQGNSA, per germline. The CDR3 has 13 amino acids. The V segment lost 5 bases and the J segment 7 bases; nucleotides outside the gene matches: 5. CDR3: CASSGGQGGGYTF. For the CDR3, the DNA is TGTGCCAGCAGCGGGGGACAGGGTGGTGGCTACACCTTC.

This chain uses TRBV7-9 with TRBJ1-1, with D possibly being TRBD1 (5 bases). Trimming shortened V by 3 bases and J by 1 base, and 9 bases separated the two germline ends. CDR1 and CDR2 from the germline V gene are SEHNR and FQNEAQ (reference sequence). The CDR3 has 14 amino acids. The CDR3 coding sequence is TGTGCCAGCAGCTTCGACAGATCGAACACTGAAGCTTTCTTT. This sequence encodes CASSFDRSNTEAFF.

The chain couples TRBV5-1 to TRBJ1-6; 7 bases are a match to TRBD1. V gave up 4 bases and J gave up 10 bases; unmatched junction bases: 8. Per germline, CDR1 SGHRS and CDR2 YFSETQ. This CDR3 comprises 14 residues. The CDR3 is CASSQGQLGSPLHF. CDR3 bases: TGCGCCAGCAGCCAGGGACAGTTGGGGTCACCCCTCCACTTT.

The chain uses TRBV27 and TRBJ1-5; D remains ambiguous. Germline V lookup: CDR1 MNHEY, CDR2 SMNVEV (reference sequence). CDR3 length: 13 amino acids. The V gene lost 2 bases and the J gene lost 8 bases, with 10 bases spanning the gap. DNA of the CDR3: TGTGCCAGCAGTTTACGAGGGAACAAGCCCCAGCATTTT. Amino acid sequence: CASSLRGNKPQHF.

The chain is built from TRBV4-3 and TRBJ1-2, with D perhaps matching TRBD1 (5 bases). The V end lost 1 base, the J end lost 7 bases, and 13 bases lay between the germline ends. The CDR3 runs to 14 residues. Germline V gene sequence: CDR1 LGHNA, CDR2 YSLEER. DNA of the CDR3: TGCGCCAGCAGCCAAGCGTCAGGGTTTGGTGGCTACACCTTC. Translating gives CASSQASGFGGYTF.

The chain carries TRBV30 and TRBJ2-7; 12 bases are a match to TRBD2. Germline V CDR1 and CDR2: GTSNPN, SVGIG (reference sequence). This CDR3 region has 17 residues. Trimming cost V 0 bases and J 2 bases; bases outside gene matches: 8. For the CDR3, the DNA is TGTGCCTGGAGTGTCCGAGAGAGACTAGCGGGGGCCTACGAGCAGTACTTC. Its translation: CAWSVRERLAGAYEQYF.

The genes are TRBV7-9 and TRBJ2-7, with TRBD2 as a possible D gene (5 bases). Germline V gene sequence: CDR1 SEHNR, CDR2 FQNEAQ (reference sequence). This CDR3 is built from 14 residues. V lost 2 bases, J lost 2 bases, and 10 bases lay in between. The CDR3 coding sequence is TGTGCCAGCAGCTTACAAGGAGGCACCTACGAGCAGTACTTC. The encoded protein is CASSLQGGTYEQYF.

The chain is built from TRBV24-1 and TRBJ2-1; 12 nucleotides agree with TRBD2. The V gene's germline CDR1 is KGHDR and CDR2 SFDVKD. The CDR3 length is 16 residues. Trimming removed 6 bases from V and 8 bases from J; junction bases left unmatched: 10. DNA of the CDR3: TGTGCCACCAGTACGACTAGCGGGGGAGCTTGGGATGAGCAGTTCTTC. Encoded protein: CATSTTSGGAWDEQFF.

The CDR3 reads CASSPGTGVYEQYF. The CDR3 DNA reads as TGTGCCAGCTCGCCCGGGACAGGGGTCTACGAGCAGTACTTC. V gene TRBV18 combines with J gene TRBJ2-7; TRBD1 matches 10 bases. J lost 3 bases, V lost 6 bases, and 5 bases had no gene match. The CDR3 totals 14 residues. Germline assignment: CDR1 KGHSH and CDR2 LQKENI.

The gene calls are TRBV6-5 and TRBJ1-1; no firm D call. V was pared by 7 bases and J by 2 bases, with 14 bases between. Germline V CDR1 and CDR2: MNHEY, SVGAGI. The CDR3 contains 14 residues. The DNA for the CDR3 is TGTGCCAGCAACCCCCGGTCGGGAAACACTGAAGCTTTCTTT. Translated, it gives CASNPRSGNTEAFF.

This chain connects TRBV10-1 to TRBJ2-7; 10 bases are a match to TRBD1. Germline V lookup: CDR1 WNHNN, CDR2 SYGVQD (reference sequence). The CDR3 sequence is 15 residues long. J gave up 5 bases and V 5 bases, and 9 bases lay outside the gene matches. The DNA of the CDR3 is TGCGCCAGCAGTCTAGGGACAGGGGCAGGAGACGAGCAGTACTTC. Translation gives CASSLGTGAGDEQYF.